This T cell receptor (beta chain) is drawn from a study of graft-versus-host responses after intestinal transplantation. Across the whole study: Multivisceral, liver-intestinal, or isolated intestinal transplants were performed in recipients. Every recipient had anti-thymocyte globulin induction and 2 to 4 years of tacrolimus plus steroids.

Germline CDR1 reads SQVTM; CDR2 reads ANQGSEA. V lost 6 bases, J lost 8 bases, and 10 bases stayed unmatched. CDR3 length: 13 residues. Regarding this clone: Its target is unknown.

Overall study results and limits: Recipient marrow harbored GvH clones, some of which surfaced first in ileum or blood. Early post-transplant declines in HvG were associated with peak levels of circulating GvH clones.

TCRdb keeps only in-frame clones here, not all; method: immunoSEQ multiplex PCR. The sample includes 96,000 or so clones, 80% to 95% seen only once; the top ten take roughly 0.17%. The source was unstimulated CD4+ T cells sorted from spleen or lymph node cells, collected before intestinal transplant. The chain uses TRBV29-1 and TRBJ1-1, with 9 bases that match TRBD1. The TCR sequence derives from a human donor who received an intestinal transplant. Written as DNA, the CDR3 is TGCAGCGTCGCTGCAACAGGGGGCTCCGAAGCTTTCTTT. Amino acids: CSVAATGGSEAFF.